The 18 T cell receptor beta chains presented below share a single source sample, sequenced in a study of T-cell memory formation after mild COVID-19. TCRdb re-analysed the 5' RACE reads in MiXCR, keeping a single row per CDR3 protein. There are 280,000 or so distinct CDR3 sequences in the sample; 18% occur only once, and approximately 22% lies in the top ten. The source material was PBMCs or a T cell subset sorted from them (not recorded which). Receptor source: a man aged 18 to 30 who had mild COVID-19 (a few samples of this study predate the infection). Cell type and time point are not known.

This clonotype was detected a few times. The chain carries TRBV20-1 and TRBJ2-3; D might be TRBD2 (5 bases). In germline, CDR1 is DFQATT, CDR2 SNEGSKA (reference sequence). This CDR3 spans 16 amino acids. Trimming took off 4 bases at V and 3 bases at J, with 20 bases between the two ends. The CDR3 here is CSAIGSWSGFTDTQYF. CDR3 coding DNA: TGCAGTGCTATTGGATCCTGGAGCGGTTTTACAGATACGCAGTATTTT.

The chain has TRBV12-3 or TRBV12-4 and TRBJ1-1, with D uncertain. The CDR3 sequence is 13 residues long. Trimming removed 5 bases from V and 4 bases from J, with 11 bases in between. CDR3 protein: CASSQGPLTEAFF. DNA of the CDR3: TGTGCCAGCAGTCAAGGGCCGCTCACTGAAGCTTTCTTT.

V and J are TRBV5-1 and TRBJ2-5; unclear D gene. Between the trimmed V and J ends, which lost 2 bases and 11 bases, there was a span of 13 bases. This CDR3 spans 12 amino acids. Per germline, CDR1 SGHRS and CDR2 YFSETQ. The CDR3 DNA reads TGCGCCAGCAGCTTCACTGACTCCGTTCAGTACTTC. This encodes CASSFTDSVQYF.

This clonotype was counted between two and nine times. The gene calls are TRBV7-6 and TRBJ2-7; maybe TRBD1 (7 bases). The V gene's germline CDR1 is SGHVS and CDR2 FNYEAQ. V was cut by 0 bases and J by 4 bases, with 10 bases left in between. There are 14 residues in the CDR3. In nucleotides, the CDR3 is TGTGCCAGCAGCTTAGCAGCAGGGGGGTACGAGCAGTACTTC. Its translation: CASSLAAGGYEQYF.

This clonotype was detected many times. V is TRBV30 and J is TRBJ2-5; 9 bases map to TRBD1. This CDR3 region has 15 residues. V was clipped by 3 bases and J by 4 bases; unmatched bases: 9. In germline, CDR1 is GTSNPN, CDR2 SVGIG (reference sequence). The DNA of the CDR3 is TGTGCCTGGAGCGCTGGGACAGGGCTATTAGAGACCCAGTACTTC. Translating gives CAWSAGTGLLETQYF.

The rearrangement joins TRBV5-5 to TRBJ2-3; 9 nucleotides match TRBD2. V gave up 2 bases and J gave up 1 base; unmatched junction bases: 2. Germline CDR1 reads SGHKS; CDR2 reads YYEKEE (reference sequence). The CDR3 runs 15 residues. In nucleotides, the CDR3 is TGTGCCAGCAGCTTCAGCGGGGGGCGCACAGATACGCAGTATTTT. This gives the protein CASSFSGGRTDTQYF. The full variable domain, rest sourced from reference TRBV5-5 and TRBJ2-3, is DAGVTQSPTHLIKTRGQQVTLRCSPISGHKSVSWYQQVLGQGPQFIFQYYEKEERGRGNFPDRFSARQFPNYSSELNVNALLLGDSALYLCASSFSGGRTDTQYFGPGTRLTVL.

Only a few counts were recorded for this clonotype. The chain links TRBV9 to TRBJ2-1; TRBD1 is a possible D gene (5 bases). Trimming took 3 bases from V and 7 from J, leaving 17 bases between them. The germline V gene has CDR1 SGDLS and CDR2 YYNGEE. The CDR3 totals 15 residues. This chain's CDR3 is CASSAYPARGNEQFF. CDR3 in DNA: TGTGCCAGCAGCGCTTATCCGGCAAGGGGAAATGAGCAGTTCTTC.

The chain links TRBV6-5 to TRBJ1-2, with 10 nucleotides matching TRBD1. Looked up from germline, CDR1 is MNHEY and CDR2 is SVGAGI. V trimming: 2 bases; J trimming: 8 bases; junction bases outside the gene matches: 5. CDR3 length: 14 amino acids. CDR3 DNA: TGTGCCAGCAGTTACGGGACAGGGGAAATGGGCTACACCTTC. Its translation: CASSYGTGEMGYTF.

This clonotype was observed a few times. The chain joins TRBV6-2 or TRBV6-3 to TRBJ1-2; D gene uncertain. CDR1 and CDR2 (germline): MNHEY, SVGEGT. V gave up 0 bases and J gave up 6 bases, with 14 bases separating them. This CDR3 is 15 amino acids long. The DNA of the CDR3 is TGTGCCAGCAGTTACTCGACGGGAAAAAGGGATGGCTACACCTTC. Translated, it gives CASSYSTGKRDGYTF.

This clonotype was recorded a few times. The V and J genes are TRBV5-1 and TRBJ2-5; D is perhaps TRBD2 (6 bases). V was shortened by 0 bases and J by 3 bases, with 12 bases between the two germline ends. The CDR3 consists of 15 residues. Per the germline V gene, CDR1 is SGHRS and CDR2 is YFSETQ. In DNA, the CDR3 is TGCGCCAGCAGCTTGGTAGCGGACTACAAAGAGACCCAGTACTTC. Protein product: CASSLVADYKETQYF. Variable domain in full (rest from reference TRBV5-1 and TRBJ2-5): KAGVTQTPRYLIKTRGQQVTLSCSPISGHRSVSWYQQTPGQGLQFLFEYFSETQRNKGNFPGRFSGRQFSNSRSEMNVSTLELGDSALYLCASSLVADYKETQYFGPGTRLLVL.

CDR3 residues: CSARPDRVSEQYF. The CDR3 bases are TGCAGTGCTAGACCAGACAGGGTGAGCGAGCAGTACTTC. The V call is TRBV20-1, the J call TRBJ2-7; 7 bases are shared with TRBD1. CDR3 size: 13 residues. The germline gives CDR1 DFQATT, CDR2 SNEGSKA (reference sequence). The V segment lost 2 bases and the J segment 6 bases; nucleotides outside the gene matches: 7.

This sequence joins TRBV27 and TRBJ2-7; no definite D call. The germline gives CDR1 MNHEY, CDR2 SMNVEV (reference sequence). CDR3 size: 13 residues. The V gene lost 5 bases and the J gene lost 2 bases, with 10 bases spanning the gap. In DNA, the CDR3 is TGTGCCAGCAGTCCTCGAATGCCCTACGAGCAGTACGTC. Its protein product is CASSPRMPYEQYV.

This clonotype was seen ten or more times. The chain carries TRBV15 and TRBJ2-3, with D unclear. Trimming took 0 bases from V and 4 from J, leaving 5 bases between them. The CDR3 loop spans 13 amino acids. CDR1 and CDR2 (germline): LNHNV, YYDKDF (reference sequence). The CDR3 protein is CATSRDPADTQYF. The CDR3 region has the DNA TGTGCCACCAGCAGAGATCCCGCAGATACGCAGTATTTT.

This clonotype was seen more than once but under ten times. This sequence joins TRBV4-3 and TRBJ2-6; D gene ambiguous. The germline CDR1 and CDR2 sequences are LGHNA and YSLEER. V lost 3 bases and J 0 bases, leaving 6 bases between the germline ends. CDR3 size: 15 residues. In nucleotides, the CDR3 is TGCGCCAGCAGCCAGGGCTACTCTGGGGCCAACGTCCTGACTTTC. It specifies CASSQGYSGANVLTF.

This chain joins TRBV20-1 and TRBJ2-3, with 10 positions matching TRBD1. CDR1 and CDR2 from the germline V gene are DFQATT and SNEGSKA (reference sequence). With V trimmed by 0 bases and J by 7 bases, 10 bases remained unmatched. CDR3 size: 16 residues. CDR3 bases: TGCAGTGCTAGAGATCTGGGGACAGGGGCCGGGAATACGCAGTATTTT. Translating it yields CSARDLGTGAGNTQYF.

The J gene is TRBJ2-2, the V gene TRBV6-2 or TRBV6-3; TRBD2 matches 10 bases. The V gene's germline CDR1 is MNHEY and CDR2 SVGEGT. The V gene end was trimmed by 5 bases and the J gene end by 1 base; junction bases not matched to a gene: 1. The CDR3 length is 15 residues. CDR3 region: CASSLAGENTGELFF. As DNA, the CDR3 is TGTGCCAGCAGTCTAGCGGGGGAGAACACCGGGGAGCTGTTTTTT.

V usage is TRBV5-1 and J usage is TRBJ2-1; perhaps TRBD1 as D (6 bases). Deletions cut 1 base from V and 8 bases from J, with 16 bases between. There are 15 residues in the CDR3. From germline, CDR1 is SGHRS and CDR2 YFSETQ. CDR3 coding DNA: TGCGCCAGCAGCTTGAAAGGTCCAGGGGCGGATGAGCAGTTCTTC. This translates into CASSLKGPGADEQFF.

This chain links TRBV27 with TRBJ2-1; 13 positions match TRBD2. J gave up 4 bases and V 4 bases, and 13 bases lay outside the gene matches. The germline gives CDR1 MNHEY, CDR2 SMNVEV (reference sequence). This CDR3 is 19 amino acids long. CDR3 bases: TGTGCCAGCAGTTGGACGGGACTAGCGGGACTAAGTGGGTACAATGAGCAGTTCTTC. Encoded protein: CASSWTGLAGLSGYNEQFF.